The entry below gives a single T cell receptor (beta chain) sequence along with its context. This clone was picked up many times. Its cognate antigen has yet to be identified. Base quality data are lacking; no much larger clone is found one base away. The sample belongs to a study of T cells after posttransplantation cyclophosphamide listed by TCRdb under 2016. General notes on the study: T cell repertoire reconstitution was tracked by TRB sequencing after myeloablative bone marrow transplantation in which posttransplantation cyclophosphamide was used as GVHD prophylaxis. Antigen receptor sequencing covered samples from a few dozen PTCy-treated patients and around 16 of their related bone marrow donors. Blood from all 35 or so PTCy patients who had 1-year posttransplant specimens underwent TRB sequencing. TRB sequencing was also done on up to roughly 3 additional blood samples from 2 to 5.2 years after transplant in 3 patients, and on pretransplant blood from 4 patients. Because TRA and TRB clonality correlated tightly in about 9 samples, the subsequent TCR analyses were limited to TRB only. Public TRB sequences were queried against a database of over 3,500 sequences associated with responses to pathogens, tumor antigens, self-antigens and alloantigens. Results and caveats for the whole study, not just this receptor: Across 45 patients, recipient CMV seropositivity and CMV reactivation were highly associated with TRB clonality; PTCy diversity was similar to CNI/methotrexate controls. At 1-2 months, donor-recipient similarity was low but rose over the first year, and the later blood repertoires were often dominated by donor CD8+ memory clones. The TRB repertoires of T cells infiltrating skin or the GI tract showed only limited overlap with the TRB repertoires found in blood.

TRB sequencing used genomic DNA with the immunoSEQ assay at survey resolution or the hsTCRB kit. The original pipeline was this. The immunoSEQ software was used for initial read processing, and the LymphoSeq R package was used for repertoire analyses. Clonality was computed as 1 minus normalized Shannon entropy, and a Gini coefficient was also calculated for each TRB dataset. Phenotypes of unsorted samples were inferred by mapping TRB sequences from sorted subsets of the recipient or donor onto unsorted samples of the same recipient. In TCRdb, the immuneACCESS table is reduced to in-frame sequences with V and J assigned. These tables do not hold every clone; where another copy was compared, an unresolved V gene accounts for under half, and the others remain unexplained. D and trimming come from the DNA, and the V and J calls and clone size come from that table. The sample counts 20,000 to 30,000 clones, each observed more than once. Approximately 4.8% of the sample rests with the top ten.

Related bone marrow donors provided peripheral blood samples on the day of marrow donation. Peripheral blood and bone marrow mononuclear cells were isolated by Ficoll-Hypaque density centrifugation and cryopreserved. The CDR3 runs 16 residues from the cysteine to the phenylalanine. The entry retains the CDR3 DNA only, 48 bases that are in frame from base 1. The germline V and J ends show losses of 4 bases and 7 bases respectively, and no gene match explains 12 bases of the junction. The germline V gene encodes CDR1 MGHRA and CDR2 YSYEKL. The sequenced sample was PBMCs. The clonotype comes from a woman between 50 and 59 years old in good health, CMV-negative, and a related stem cell transplant donor. The sequence joins TRBV4-1 to TRBJ1-5; TRBD1 fits 8 bases in the junction. The CDR3 protein sequence reads: CASSPLAVRGRQPQHF. The base sequence is TGCGCCAGCAGCCCGCTGGCCGTCAGGGGGCGACAGCCCCAGCATTTT.